This TCR beta chain appears in the sequencing data of a study of cytomegalovirus exposure and HLA in healthy donors. Study results and caveats: 150 to 200 TCR beta chains were listed as cytomegalovirus-associated.

Method: immunoSEQ multiplex PCR; TCRdb's copy keeps in-frame clones and lacks some. The repertoire consists of under 200,000 clones, with nearly 90% occurring once and the leading ten covering around 4.4%. To note about this clone: Its antigen is not known.

Separate from the approximately 720-subject first cohort, the roughly 110-subject validation cohort was the one that the donors belonged to. The origin of this receptor is a young man in good health and CMV-seropositive. Sequenced input: PBMCs.

The CDR3 DNA is TGTGCCAGCAGCGTAGATGTAGATATCGAGCAGTTCTTC. This gives the protein CASSVDVDIEQFF. J is TRBJ2-1 and V is TRBV9; no firm D call. Looked up from germline, CDR1 is SGDLS and CDR2 is YYNGEE. V dropped 0 bases and J dropped 10 bases, with 11 bases sitting between them. The CDR3 has 13 residues.